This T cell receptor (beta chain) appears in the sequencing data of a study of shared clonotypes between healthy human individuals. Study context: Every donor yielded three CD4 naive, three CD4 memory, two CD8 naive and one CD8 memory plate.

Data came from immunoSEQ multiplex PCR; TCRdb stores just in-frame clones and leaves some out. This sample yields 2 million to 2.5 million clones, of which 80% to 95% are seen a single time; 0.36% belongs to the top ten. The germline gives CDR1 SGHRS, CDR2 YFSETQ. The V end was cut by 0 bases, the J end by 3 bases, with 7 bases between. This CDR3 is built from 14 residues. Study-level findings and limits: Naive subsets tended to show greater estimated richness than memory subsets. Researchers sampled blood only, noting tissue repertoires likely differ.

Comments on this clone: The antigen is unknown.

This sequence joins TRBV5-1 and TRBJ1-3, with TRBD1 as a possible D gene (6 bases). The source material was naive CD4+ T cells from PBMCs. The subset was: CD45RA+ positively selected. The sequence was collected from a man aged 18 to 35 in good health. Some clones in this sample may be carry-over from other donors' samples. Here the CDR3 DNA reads TGCGCCAGCAGCTTGGGGACAGTTGGAAACACCATATATTTT. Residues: CASSLGTVGNTIYF.